This T cell receptor beta chain was documented in a study of OX40 agonist ivuxolimab in advanced cancers. Only in-frame clones appear in the TCRdb table, and some are missing; sequencing was by immunoSEQ multiplex PCR. This sample has tens of thousands of clones, with around 87% found just once. The sequence derives from an adult with an advanced solid tumor such as melanoma, head and neck, liver or kidney cancer. Sequenced here: CD4+ or CD8+ T cells sorted from blood, sampled in a trial of the OX40 agonist ivuxolimab.

CDR3 sequence (DNA): TGTGCCAGCAGCACACGGAGGACGGAGTCTGAGCAGTTCTTC. Its protein product is CASSTRRTESEQFF. The chain couples TRBV5-4 to TRBJ2-1, with a weak D call TRBD2 (5 bases). The CDR3 consists of 14 residues. V was shortened by 4 bases and J by 9 bases, with 17 bases between the two germline ends. CDR1 is SGHNT, CDR2 YYREEE, per germline (reference sequence). Complete variable domain (other parts from reference TRBV5-4 and TRBJ2-1): ETGVTQSPTHLIKTRGQQVTLRCSSQSGHNTVSWYQQALGQGPQFIFQYYREEENGRGNFPPRFSGLQFPNYSSELNVNALELDDSALYLCASSTRRTESEQFFGPGTRLTVL.